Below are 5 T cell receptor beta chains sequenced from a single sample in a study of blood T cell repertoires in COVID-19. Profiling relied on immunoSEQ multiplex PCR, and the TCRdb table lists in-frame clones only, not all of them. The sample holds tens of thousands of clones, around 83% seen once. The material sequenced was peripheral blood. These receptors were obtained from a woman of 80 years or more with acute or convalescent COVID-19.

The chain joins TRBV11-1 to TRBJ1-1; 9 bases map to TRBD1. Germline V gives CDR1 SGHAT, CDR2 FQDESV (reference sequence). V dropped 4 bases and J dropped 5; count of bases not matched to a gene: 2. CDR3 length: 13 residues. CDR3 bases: TGTGCCAGCAGCTGGACAGGGGCGACTGAAGCTTTCTTT. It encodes CASSWTGATEAFF.

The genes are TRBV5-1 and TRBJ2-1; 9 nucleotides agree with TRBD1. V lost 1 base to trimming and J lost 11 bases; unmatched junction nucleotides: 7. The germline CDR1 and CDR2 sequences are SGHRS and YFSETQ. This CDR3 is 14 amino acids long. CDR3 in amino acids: CASSLTNGQGQQFF. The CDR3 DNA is TGCGCCAGCAGCTTGACAAACGGACAGGGGCAGCAGTTCTTC.

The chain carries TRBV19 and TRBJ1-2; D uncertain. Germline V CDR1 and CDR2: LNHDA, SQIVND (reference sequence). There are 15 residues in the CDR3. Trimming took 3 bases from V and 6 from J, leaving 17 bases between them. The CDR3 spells CASSIRDIPENGYTF. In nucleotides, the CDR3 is TGTGCCAGTAGTATTAGAGACATTCCCGAAAATGGCTACACCTTC.

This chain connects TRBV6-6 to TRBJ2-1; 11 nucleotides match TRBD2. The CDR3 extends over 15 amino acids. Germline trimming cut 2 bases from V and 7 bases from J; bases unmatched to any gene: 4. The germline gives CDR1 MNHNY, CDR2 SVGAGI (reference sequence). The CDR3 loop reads CASSYGLAGGNEQFF. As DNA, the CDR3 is TGTGCCAGCAGTTACGGGCTAGCGGGGGGAAATGAGCAGTTCTTC.

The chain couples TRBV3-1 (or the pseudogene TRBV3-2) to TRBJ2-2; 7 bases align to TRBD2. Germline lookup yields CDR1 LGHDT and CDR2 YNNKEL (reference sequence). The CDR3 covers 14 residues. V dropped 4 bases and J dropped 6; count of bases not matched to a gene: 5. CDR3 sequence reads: CASSLMTSPGELFF. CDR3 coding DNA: TGTGCCAGCAGCCTCATGACTAGCCCCGGGGAGCTGTTTTTT.